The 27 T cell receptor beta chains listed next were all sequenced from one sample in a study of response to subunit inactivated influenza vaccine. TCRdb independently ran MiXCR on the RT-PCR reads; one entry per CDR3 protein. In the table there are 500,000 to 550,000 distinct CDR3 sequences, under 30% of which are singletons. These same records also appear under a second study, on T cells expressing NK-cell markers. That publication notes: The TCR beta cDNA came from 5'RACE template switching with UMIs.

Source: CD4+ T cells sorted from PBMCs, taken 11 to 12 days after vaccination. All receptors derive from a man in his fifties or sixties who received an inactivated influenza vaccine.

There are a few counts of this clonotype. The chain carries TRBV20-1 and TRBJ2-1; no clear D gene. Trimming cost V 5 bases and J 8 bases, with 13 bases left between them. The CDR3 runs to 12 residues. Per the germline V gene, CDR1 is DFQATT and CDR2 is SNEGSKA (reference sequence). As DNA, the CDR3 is TGCAGTGCTTCGGAGCCGCACGATGAGCAGTTCTTC. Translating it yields CSASEPHDEQFF.

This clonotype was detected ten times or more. The CDR3 sequence: CASSSPGHGPWPQHF. The CDR3 bases are TGCGCCAGCAGCTCCCCGGGACACGGACCGTGGCCCCAGCATTTT. The V call is TRBV5-1, the J call TRBJ1-5; perhaps TRBD1 as D (6 bases). CDR3 size: 15 residues. CDR1 and CDR2 (germline): SGHRS, YFSETQ. Trimming took off 3 bases at V and 9 bases at J, with 19 bases between the two ends.

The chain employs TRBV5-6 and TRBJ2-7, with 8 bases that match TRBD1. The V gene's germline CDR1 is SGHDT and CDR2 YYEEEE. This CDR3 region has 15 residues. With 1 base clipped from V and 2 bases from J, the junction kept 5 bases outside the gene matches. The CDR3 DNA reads TGTGCCAGCAGCTTGTTGGGACAGGCACCCTACGAGCAGTACTTC. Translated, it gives CASSLLGQAPYEQYF.

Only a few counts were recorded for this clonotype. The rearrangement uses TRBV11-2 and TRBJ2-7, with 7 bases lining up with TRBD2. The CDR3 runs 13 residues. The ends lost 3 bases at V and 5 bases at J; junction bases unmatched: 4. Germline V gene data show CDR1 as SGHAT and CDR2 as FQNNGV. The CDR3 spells CASSFIAGHEQYF. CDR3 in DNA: TGTGCCAGCAGCTTTATAGCGGGCCACGAGCAGTACTTC.

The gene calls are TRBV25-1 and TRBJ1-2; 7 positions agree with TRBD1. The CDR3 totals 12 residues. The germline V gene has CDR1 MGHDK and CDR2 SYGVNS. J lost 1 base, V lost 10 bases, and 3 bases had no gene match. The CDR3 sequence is CATRQGNYGYTF. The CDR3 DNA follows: TGTGCCACCCGACAGGGTAACTATGGCTACACCTTC.

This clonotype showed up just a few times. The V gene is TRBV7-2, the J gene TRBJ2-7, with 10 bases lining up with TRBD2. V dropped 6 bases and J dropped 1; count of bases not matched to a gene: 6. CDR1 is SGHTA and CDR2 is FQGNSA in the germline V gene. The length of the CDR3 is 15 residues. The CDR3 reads CASRSTSGPSYEQYF. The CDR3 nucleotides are TGTGCCAGCAGATCGACTAGCGGGCCATCCTACGAGCAGTACTTC. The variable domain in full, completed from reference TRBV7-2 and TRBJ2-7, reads GAGVSQSPSNKVTEKGKDVELRCDPISGHTALYWYRQSLGQGLEFLIYFQGNSAPDKSGLPSDRFSAERTGGSVSTLTIQRTQQEDSAVYLCASRSTSGPSYEQYFGPGTRLTVT.

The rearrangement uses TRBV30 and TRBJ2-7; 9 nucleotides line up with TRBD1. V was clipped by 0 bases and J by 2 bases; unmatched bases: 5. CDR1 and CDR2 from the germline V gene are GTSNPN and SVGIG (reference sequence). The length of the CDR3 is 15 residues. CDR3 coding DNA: TGTGCCTGGAGTGTTCCGGGACAGGGAGCCTACGAGCAGTACTTC. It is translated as CAWSVPGQGAYEQYF.

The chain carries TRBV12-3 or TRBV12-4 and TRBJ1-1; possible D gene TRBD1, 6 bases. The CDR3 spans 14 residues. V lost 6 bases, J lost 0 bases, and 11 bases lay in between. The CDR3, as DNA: TGTGCCAGCAGATACACAGGGATGAACACTGAAGCTTTCTTT. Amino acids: CASRYTGMNTEAFF.

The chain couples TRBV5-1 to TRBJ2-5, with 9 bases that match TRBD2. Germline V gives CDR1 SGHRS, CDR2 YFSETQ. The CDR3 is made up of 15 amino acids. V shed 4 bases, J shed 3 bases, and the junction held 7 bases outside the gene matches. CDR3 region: CASSLTTSGKETQYF. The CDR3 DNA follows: TGCGCCAGCAGCCTAACGACTAGCGGTAAAGAGACCCAGTACTTC.

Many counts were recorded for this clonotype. The CDR3 coding sequence is TGCAGCGTTGATGGGGCCGCTAGCGGGAGTGGGGAGACCCAGTACTTC. As protein: CSVDGAASGSGETQYF. This chain uses TRBV29-1 with TRBJ2-5, with 10 bases that match TRBD2. Germline V gene sequence: CDR1 SQVTM, CDR2 ANQGSEA. The V gene end was trimmed by 3 bases and the J gene end by 5 bases; junction bases not matched to a gene: 12. The CDR3 length is 16 residues. The full variable domain, with the rest looked up from reference TRBV29-1 and TRBJ2-5, is SAVISQKPSRDICQRGTSLTIQCQVDSQVTMMFWYRQQPGQSLTLIATANQGSEATYESGFVIDKFPISRPNLTFSTLTVSNMSPEDSSIYLCSVDGAASGSGETQYFGPGTRLLVL.

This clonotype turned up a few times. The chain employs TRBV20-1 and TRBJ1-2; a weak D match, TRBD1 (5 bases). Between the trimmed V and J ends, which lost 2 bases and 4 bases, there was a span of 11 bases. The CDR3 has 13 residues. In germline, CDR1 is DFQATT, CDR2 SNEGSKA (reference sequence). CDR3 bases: TGCAGTGCTAGACAGGGTGACCGCTATGGCTACACCTTC. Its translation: CSARQGDRYGYTF.

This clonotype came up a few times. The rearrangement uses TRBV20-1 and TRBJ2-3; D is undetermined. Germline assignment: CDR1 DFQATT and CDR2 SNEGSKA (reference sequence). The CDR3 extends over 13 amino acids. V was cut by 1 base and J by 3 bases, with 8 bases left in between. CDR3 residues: CSARVFATDTQYF. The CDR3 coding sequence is TGCAGTGCTAGAGTCTTCGCAACAGATACGCAGTATTTT.

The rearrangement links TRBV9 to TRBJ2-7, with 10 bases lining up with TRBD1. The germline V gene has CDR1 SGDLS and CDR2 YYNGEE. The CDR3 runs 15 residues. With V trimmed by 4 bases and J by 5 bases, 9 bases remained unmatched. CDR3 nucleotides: TGTGCCAGCAGCAAGGGACAGGGGTACCTCGACGAGCAGTACTTC. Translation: CASSKGQGYLDEQYF.

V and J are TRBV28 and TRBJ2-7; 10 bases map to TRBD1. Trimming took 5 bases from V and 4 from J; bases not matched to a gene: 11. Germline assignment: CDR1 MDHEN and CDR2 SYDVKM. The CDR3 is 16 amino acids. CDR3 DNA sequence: TGTGCCAGCAGTCCGACAGGGGGCGCAAGCTTGTACGAGCAGTACTTC. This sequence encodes CASSPTGGASLYEQYF.

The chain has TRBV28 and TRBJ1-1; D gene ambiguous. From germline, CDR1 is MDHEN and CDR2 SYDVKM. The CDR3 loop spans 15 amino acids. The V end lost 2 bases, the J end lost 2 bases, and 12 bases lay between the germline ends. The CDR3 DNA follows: TGTGCCAGCAGTTTAATCGGACTGGTCAACACTGAAGCTTTCTTT. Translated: CASSLIGLVNTEAFF.

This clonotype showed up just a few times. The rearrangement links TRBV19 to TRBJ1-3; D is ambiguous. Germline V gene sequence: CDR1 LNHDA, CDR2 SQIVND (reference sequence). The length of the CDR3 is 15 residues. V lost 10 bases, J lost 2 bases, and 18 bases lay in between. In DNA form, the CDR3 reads TGTGCCATGTCGTCGTCCTTCACCCCTGGAAACACCATATATTTT. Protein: CAMSSSFTPGNTIYF.

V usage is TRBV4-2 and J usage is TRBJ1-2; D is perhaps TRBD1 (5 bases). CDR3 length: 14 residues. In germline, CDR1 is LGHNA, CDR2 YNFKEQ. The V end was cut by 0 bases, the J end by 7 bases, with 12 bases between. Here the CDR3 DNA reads TGTGCCAGCAGCCAAGATGGGTCAGGGCTTGGCTACACCTTC. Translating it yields CASSQDGSGLGYTF.

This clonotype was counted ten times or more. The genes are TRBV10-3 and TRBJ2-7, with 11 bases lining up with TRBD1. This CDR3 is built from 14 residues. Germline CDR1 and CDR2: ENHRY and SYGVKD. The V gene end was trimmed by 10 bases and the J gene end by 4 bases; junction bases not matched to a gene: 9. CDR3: CASASRDRGYEQYF. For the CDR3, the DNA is TGTGCCAGCGCCTCCCGGGACAGGGGGTACGAGCAGTACTTC.

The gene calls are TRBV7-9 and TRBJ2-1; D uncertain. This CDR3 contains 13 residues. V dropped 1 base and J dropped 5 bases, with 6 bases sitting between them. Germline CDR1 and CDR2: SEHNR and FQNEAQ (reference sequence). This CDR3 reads CASSLGHHNEQFF. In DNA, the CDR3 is TGTGCCAGCAGCTTAGGACACCACAATGAGCAGTTCTTC.

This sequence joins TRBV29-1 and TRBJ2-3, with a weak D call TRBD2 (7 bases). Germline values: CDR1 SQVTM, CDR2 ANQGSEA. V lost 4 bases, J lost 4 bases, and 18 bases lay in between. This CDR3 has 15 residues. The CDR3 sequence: CSVGYRGARSDTQYF. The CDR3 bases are TGCAGCGTTGGGTATCGGGGGGCTAGGTCAGATACGCAGTATTTT.

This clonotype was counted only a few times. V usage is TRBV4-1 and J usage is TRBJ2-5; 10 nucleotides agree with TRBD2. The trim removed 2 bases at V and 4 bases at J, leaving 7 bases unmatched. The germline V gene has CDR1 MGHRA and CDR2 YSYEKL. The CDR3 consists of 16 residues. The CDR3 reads CASSQLLLAGPETQYF. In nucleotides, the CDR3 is TGCGCCAGCAGCCAACTTTTACTAGCGGGGCCAGAGACCCAGTACTTC.

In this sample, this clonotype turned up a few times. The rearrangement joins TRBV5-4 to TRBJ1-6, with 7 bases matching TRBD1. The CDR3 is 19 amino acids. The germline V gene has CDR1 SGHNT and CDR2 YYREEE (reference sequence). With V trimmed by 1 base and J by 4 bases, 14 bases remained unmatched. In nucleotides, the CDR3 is TGTGCCAGCAGCTTGCGCCCCCAGGGGACAGTCCTTTATAATTCACCCCTCCACTTT. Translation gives CASSLRPQGTVLYNSPLHF.

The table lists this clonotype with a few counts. CDR3: CASQRTGYYEQYF. CDR3 nucleotide sequence: TGTGCCAGCCAGCGGACAGGGTACTACGAGCAGTACTTC. The genes are TRBV28 and TRBJ2-7; the match to TRBD1 covers 8 bases. CDR1 is MDHEN, CDR2 SYDVKM, per germline. This CDR3 region has 13 residues. Trimming cost V 8 bases and J 3 bases; bases outside gene matches: 6.

CDR3: CASSLTAGRENEKLFF. The CDR3 DNA sequence: TGTGCCAGCAGCCTCACCGCCGGCAGAGAGAATGAAAAACTGTTTTTT. The chain recombines TRBV7-2 with TRBJ1-4; D gene uncertain. From germline, CDR1 is SGHTA and CDR2 FQGNSA. The V gene lost 5 bases and the J gene lost 5 bases, with 18 bases spanning the gap. CDR3 length equals 16 residues. Using reference TRBV7-2 and TRBJ1-4 for the parts outside the CDR3, the full variable domain is GAGVSQSPSNKVTEKGKDVELRCDPISGHTALYWYRQSLGQGLEFLIYFQGNSAPDKSGLPSDRFSAERTGGSVSTLTIQRTQQEDSAVYLCASSLTAGRENEKLFFGSGTQLSVL.

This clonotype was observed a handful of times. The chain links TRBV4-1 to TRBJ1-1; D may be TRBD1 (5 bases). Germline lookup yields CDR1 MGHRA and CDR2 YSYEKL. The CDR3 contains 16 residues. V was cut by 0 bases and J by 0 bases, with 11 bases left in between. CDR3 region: CASSQDIARVNTEAFF. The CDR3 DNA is TGCGCCAGCAGCCAAGATATCGCCAGGGTGAACACTGAAGCTTTCTTT.

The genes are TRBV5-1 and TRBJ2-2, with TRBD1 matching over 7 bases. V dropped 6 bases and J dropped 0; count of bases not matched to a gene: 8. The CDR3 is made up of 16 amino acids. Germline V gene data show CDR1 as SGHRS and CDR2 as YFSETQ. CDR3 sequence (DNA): TGCGCCAGCAAACCGGGTCAGGGGGCGAACACCGGGGAGCTGTTTTTT. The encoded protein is CASKPGQGANTGELFF.

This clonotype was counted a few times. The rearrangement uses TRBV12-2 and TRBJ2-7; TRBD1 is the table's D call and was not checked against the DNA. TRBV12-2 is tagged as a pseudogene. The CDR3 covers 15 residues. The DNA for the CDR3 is TGTGCAAGTCGCTCCCGACAGGATTTCTCCTACGAGCAGTACTTC. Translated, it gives CASRSRQDFSYEQYF.